Following are 8 T cell receptor beta chains from one sample sequenced in a study of shared clonotypes between healthy human individuals. Clones were read by immunoSEQ multiplex PCR, and TCRdb kept only the in-frame ones, dropping some. Among some 2,500,000 clones, 92% were seen once, and the ten largest hold 0.3% to 0.4%. Sequenced: naive CD4+ T cells from PBMCs. The subset here: CD45RA+ positively selected. These receptor sequences come from a man aged 18 to 35 in good health. Some clones in this sample may be carry-over from other donors' samples.

The chain couples TRBV11-1 to TRBJ2-7; 10 positions agree with TRBD2. The CDR3 is made up of 15 amino acids. The germline V gene has CDR1 SGHAT and CDR2 FQDESV (reference sequence). The V and J ends lost 3 bases and 5 bases, in that order; junction bases with no gene match: 7. CDR3 DNA sequence: TGTGCCAGCAGCTTCGGGACCGGGACTAGCGACGAGCAGTACTTC. Protein: CASSFGTGTSDEQYF. The full variable domain, rest sourced from reference TRBV11-1 and TRBJ2-7, is EAEVAQSPRYKITEKSQAVAFWCDPISGHATLYWYRQILGQGPELLVQFQDESVVDDSQLPKDRFSAERLKGVDSTLKIQPAELGDSAMYLCASSFGTGTSDEQYFGPGTRLTVT.

The J gene is TRBJ1-3, the V gene TRBV5-1, with D uncertain. The CDR3 has 16 amino acids. The germline gives CDR1 SGHRS, CDR2 YFSETQ. The V end lost 4 bases, the J end lost 0 bases, and 14 bases lay between the germline ends. CDR3 nucleotide sequence: TGCGCCAGCAGCCCCCGGGTGATGAGCTCTGGAAACACCATATATTTT. Its translation is CASSPRVMSSGNTIYF.

The chain has TRBV11-2 and TRBJ2-2; the match to TRBD2 covers 8 bases. Germline V lookup: CDR1 SGHAT, CDR2 FQNNGV. The CDR3 runs to 16 residues. Losses at the gene ends were 4 bases for V and 7 bases for J; bases not matched to a gene: 11. In DNA form, the CDR3 reads TGTGCCAGCAGCTACCCCGGGAGGGTGGAAGGCGGGGAGCTGTTTTTT. Residues: CASSYPGRVEGGELFF.

The rearrangement uses TRBV28 and TRBJ1-1; weak D call: TRBD1 (5 bases). This CDR3 is 16 amino acids long. The germline CDR1 and CDR2 sequences are MDHEN and SYDVKM. Between the trimmed V and J ends, which lost 6 bases and 1 base, there was a span of 18 bases. The CDR3 loop reads CASSLGVGDWNTEAFF. The CDR3 DNA reads as TGTGCCAGCAGCCTAGGGGTCGGGGACTGGAACACTGAAGCTTTCTTT.

J is TRBJ1-3 and V is TRBV5-4; unclear D gene. The CDR3 covers 17 residues. Trimming took 1 base from V and 0 from J, leaving 14 bases between them. CDR1 is SGHNT and CDR2 is YYREEE in the germline V gene (reference sequence). The CDR3 here is CASSLNSSPDSGNTIYF. The CDR3 DNA is TGTGCCAGCAGCTTGAACTCAAGTCCTGACTCTGGAAACACCATATATTTT. Full variable domain (missing parts from reference TRBV5-4 and TRBJ1-3): ETGVTQSPTHLIKTRGQQVTLRCSSQSGHNTVSWYQQALGQGPQFIFQYYREEENGRGNFPPRFSGLQFPNYSSELNVNALELDDSALYLCASSLNSSPDSGNTIYFGEGSWLTVV.

The chain links TRBV10-3 to TRBJ2-5; 11 nucleotides align to TRBD2. In germline, CDR1 is ENHRY, CDR2 SYGVKD. Trimming took 4 bases from V and 3 from J; bases not matched to a gene: 4. The CDR3 is 15 residues long. The CDR3 sequence is CAISGGSGREETQYF. The CDR3, as DNA: TGTGCCATCAGTGGGGGTAGCGGGAGGGAAGAGACCCAGTACTTC.

V gene TRBV5-1 combines with J gene TRBJ2-3, with 7 bases aligning to TRBD2. Germline values: CDR1 SGHRS, CDR2 YFSETQ. Trimming removed 1 base from V and 2 bases from J; junction bases left unmatched: 1. This CDR3 is 14 amino acids long. Here the CDR3 reads CASSLTSATDTQYF. The CDR3 DNA sequence: TGCGCCAGCAGCTTGACTAGCGCCACAGATACGCAGTATTTT. Full variable domain (outside the CDR3, taken from reference TRBV5-1 and TRBJ2-3): KAGVTQTPRYLIKTRGQQVTLSCSPISGHRSVSWYQQTPGQGLQFLFEYFSETQRNKGNFPGRFSGRQFSNSRSEMNVSTLELGDSALYLCASSLTSATDTQYFGPGTRLTVL.

The chain is built from TRBV28 and TRBJ2-7; D might be TRBD1 (6 bases). The CDR3 extends over 14 amino acids. Looked up from germline, CDR1 is MDHEN and CDR2 is SYDVKM. Trimming removed 3 bases at V and 4 bases at J, with 13 bases between. The CDR3 spells CASSFQGPPYEQYF. The CDR3 DNA is TGTGCCAGCAGTTTTCAGGGGCCACCTTACGAGCAGTACTTC.